This T cell receptor (beta chain) is from a study of cytomegalovirus exposure and HLA in healthy donors (dated by TCRdb to the late 2010s). Looking at the study overall: An earlier analysis of some 600 of the donors reported 276 Gb of sequence data and around 110 million unique TCR beta sequences obtained from some 170 million T cells. A separate validation cohort of over 95 different subjects was used in addition to the roughly 700-subject first cohort. Donor age, sex, ethnicity and CMV serostatus were compiled alongside the repertoire data. Of the 350 to 400 genotyped donors, 65% to 90% fell in the genetic ancestry cluster associated with self-reported Caucasian donors. Roughly 320 gigabases of sequencing data and about 92 million unique TCR sequences made up an early release that covered fewer than 650 HLA-typed donors. On average, over 200,000 unique TCR beta nucleotide sequences were sequenced per donor among 398 genotyped donors of the cohort, with approximately 18% of those sequences being non-productive. A handful of DR-DQ haplotypes were handled as single units for association and clustering because linkage in the cohort was strong. The study aimed to test whether signatures of past pathogen exposure could be identified by cataloging public T cell receptors. Class I and class II HLA loci were covered by the typing at four-digit resolution. In a later analysis, previously published TCR beta repertoires from 500 to 750 donors were re-analyzed and high-resolution HLA genotyping was added so that TCR occurrence patterns could be studied. In the later analysis, no new phenotypic data were used to find candidate immune exposures; instead, reliance was placed on TCR beta sequences and their occurrence across donors. Typing coverage differed by locus: A, B, C, DRB1 and DQB1 were typed in about 620-630 donors, DQA1 in approximately 520, DPA1 in some 570, and DPB1 in 400 to 490. High-throughput TCR immunosequencing, statistical association of individual TCRs with disease status, and machine learning were combined to predict cytomegalovirus infection status. All discovery cohort repertoires had been generated on a single sequencing platform. An earlier analysis of several hundred of the donors applied high-throughput TCR beta sequencing to assess whether each TCR beta V gene segment acted as functional or pseudogenic. The study profiled the T cell repertoires of approximately 700 subjects by immunosequencing and related them to cytomegalovirus serostatus. Genome-wide SNP genotypes for about 65% of the roughly 670 donors were used in a later genetic analysis, which treated that subset as a discovery cohort.

The cohort was made up of several hundred healthy bone marrow donors. Cohort members were all nominally healthy when sampled, although unrecorded immune exposures were likely present. The donor was CMV seronegative and was included in the group of 352 seronegative cohort members. A peripheral blood sample was collected from each donor, and TCR beta sequencing was performed on peripheral blood mononuclear cells. Genomic DNA extraction from the blood cell samples was performed with the Qiagen DNeasy Blood Extraction Kit. Libraries were constructed by the immunoSEQ multiplex PCR assay. The multiplex PCR relied on a mix of 60 forward primers for TCR Vbeta segments and 13 reverse primers for TCR Jbeta segments. The CDR3 region of rearranged TCR beta genes was amplified from genomic DNA by a multiplex PCR assay. On the Illumina HiSeq System, the amplified TCR beta libraries were sequenced as 87-base-pair reads. Regarding the original processing steps: In a later analysis, some 80 million unique TCR beta chains were counted across the roughly 670 repertoires, and roughly 11 million of these chains were shared by at least two donors. Raw reads were error-corrected and collapsed into unique sequences by a nearest-neighbor algorithm in which closely related sequences were merged to remove PCR and sequencing errors. CDR3 sequences were aligned to IMGT reference sequences to assign V, D and J gene segments. For a sequence to be retained, at least a six-nucleotide match to both a V gene segment and a J gene segment was required. A rearrangement counted as productive if the CDR3 had no stop codons and remained in frame with V and J, and every other rearrangement counted as non-productive. CDR3 was defined by IMGT convention, running from the second conserved V-encoded cysteine to the conserved J-encoded phenylalanine. The earlier analysis of a few hundred of the donors excluded sequences that lacked an unambiguous match to a single V gene segment. An earlier analysis of almost 600 of the donors classified V segments as functional when productive rearrangements were above 56.7% and as segregating when the standard deviation between donors was above 5%. To diagnose cytomegalovirus status from the catalog of TCR beta chain sequences, a statistical classification framework was built. A later analysis assigned V and J genes by comparing TCR nucleotide sequences with IMGT/GENE-DB human TR gene sequences. A later analysis assigned CDR3 sequences and most-parsimonious VDJ recombination scenarios with the TCRdist pipeline. In a later analysis, each TCR beta chain was defined by its CDR3 amino acid sequence together with its V-gene family, and reads lacking a unique V-gene family were excluded. A later analysis removed nearly 600 highly shared, low-generation-probability nucleotide sequences to deal with suspected cross-contamination and a sequencing artifact. A later analysis calculated a clonal expansion index for each public chain from normalized within-repertoire ranks of inferred template counts. In a later analysis, generation probabilities were computed with a VDJ recombination model fitted to out-of-frame rearrangements, and the resulting probabilities were checked against IGoR. A later analysis scored TCR-TCR, TCR-HLA and TCR-CMV co-occurrence with hypergeometric tests, applying a repertoire-size bias correction to TCR pairs. To estimate false discovery rates, a later analysis permuted the HLA or CMV assignments 20 times. In a later analysis, co-occurring TCRs were grouped with DBSCAN, and TCRdist sequence similarity was added when clustering was performed within HLA-allele-positive subsets. Repertoires with fewer than 30,000 or more than 120,000 public chains, plus five repertoires with anomalous nucleotide sharing, were excluded from co-occurrence clustering. TCRdb retrieved this table from immuneACCESS and kept in-frame rearrangements only. Not all clones are present; in checked studies, unresolved V genes account for under half, and no reason is known for the remainder. That table is the source of V, J and clone size, and D and trimming were worked out from the DNA. The sample table contains more than 150,000 clones; only one count was recorded for around 86% of them. The ten largest clonotypes hold 1.5% to 2% of the sample.

Findings and caveats that apply to the study as a whole: This cohort had only TCR beta chains sequenced, and the lack of alpha or paired-chain data limited which features could be detected. A later analysis found that most CMV-associated TCR beta chains appeared HLA-restricted, with HLA associations seemingly driven largely by CMV exposure. Three of the identified cytomegalovirus-associated TCR beta chains were confirmed in vitro to be specific for cytomegalovirus antigens. Because counts were too low, about 15 rarely observed V segments, including chromosome 9 orphons, were left out of the earlier analysis of over 550 of the donors. In a later genetic analysis, a missense DCLRE1C variant was associated with V-gene and J-gene trimming of TCR beta chains, and the association was replicated in an independent cohort. Compared with the roughly 720-donor mean, donors in an Asian-associated ancestry cluster had fewer N-insertions in productive TCRs, according to a later genetic analysis. The 87-base-pair reads could not distinguish some IMGT-functional V segments, including TRBV6-2 and TRBV6-3, so those segments were excluded. The only immune exposure information available for the cohort was CMV serostatus. In a later analysis, the rate of TCR association differed among HLA loci, with DRB1 alleles having the most associated TCRs and HLA-C alleles having the fewest. Because HLA typing was missing for some donors at each locus, association tests included only the typed subset. The presence/absence analyses assumed that sequencing depth was roughly uniform across donors, and that assumption may not be true. When HLA alleles, especially DR and DQ, strongly co-occurred, TCR associations were difficult to assign to individual alleles. While some public TCRs were present in many individuals, most TCR sequences turned up only very rarely across donors. In both the original and validation cohorts, the classifier was reported to diagnose cytomegalovirus status with high specificity and sensitivity. In an earlier analysis of some 500 of the donors, most TCR beta V segments appeared in productive rearrangements about 90% or about 30% of the time, broadly matching IMGT annotations. Correlated functional status among segregating V segments might be attributable to linkage disequilibrium, but an unknown experimental factor could not be ruled out. In a later analysis, HLA-associated TCR beta chains were found to be more clonally expanded and to have lower generation probabilities than equally common non-associated chains. Several of the top co-occurrence clusters appeared to be linked to parvovirus B19, influenza, CMV and Epstein-Barr virus, according to a later analysis. Specific HLA alleles were associated with 15,000 to 20,000 TCR beta sequences at a false discovery rate of 0.05 in a later analysis. The study gave a list of over 150 TCR beta chains associated with cytomegalovirus. A further reported finding was that TCR beta sequences accurately predicted the HLA-A and HLA-B alleles for most subjects in the first cohort. According to the authors, the approach could potentially be generalized to other disease states and immunological phenotypes. A cluster of highly shared sequence variants was judged likely to be a technical artifact of the sequencing pipeline.

As to this clone: The specificity of this receptor is unknown. No much larger clonotype is one base removed from it; base qualities were not supplied. Distinct nucleotide sequences in the sample also encode this CDR3.

The CDR3 runs 14 residues from the cysteine to the phenylalanine. Of all the DNA, just the CDR3 is kept, 42 bases in frame from base 1. The germline V gene gives CDR1 as KGHSH and CDR2 as LQKENI. V is pared back by 3 bases and J by 4 bases, with 13 bases lying between the germline termini. The sequence links TRBV18 to TRBJ2-7; the D region possibly corresponds to TRBD2 (6 bases align). The sequencing input was PBMCs. The clonotype comes from a man between 45 and 60 years old in good health and CMV-seronegative. The nucleotide sequence reads TGTGCCAGCTCACCTCGGGACTCCTCTTACGAGCAGTACTTC. It translates as CASSPRDSSYEQYF.